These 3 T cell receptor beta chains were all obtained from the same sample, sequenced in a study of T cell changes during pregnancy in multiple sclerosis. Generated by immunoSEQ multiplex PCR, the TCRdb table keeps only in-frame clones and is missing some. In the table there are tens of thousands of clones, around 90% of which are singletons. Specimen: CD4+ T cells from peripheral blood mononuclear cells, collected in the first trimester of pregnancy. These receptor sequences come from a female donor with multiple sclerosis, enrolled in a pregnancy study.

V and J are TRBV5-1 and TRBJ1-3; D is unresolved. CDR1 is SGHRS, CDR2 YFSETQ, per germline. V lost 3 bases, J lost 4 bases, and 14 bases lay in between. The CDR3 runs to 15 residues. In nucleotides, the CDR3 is TGCGCCAGCAGCTGGCCATTCGAGGAGGGAAACACCATATATTTT. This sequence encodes CASSWPFEEGNTIYF.

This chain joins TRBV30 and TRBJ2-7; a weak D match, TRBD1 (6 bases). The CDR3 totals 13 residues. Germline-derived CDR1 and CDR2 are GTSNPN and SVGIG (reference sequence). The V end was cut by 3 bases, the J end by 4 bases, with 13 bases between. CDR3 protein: CAWSDSGAYEQYF. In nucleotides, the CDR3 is TGTGCCTGGAGCGATTCAGGGGCATACGAGCAGTACTTC.

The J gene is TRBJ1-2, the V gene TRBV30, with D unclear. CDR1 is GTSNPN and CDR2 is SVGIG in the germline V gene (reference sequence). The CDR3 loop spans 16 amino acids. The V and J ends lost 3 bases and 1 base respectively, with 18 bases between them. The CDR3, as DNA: TGTGCCTGGAGCCGGTCGCTACAGTTGGATAACTATGGCTACACCTTC. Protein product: CAWSRSLQLDNYGYTF.